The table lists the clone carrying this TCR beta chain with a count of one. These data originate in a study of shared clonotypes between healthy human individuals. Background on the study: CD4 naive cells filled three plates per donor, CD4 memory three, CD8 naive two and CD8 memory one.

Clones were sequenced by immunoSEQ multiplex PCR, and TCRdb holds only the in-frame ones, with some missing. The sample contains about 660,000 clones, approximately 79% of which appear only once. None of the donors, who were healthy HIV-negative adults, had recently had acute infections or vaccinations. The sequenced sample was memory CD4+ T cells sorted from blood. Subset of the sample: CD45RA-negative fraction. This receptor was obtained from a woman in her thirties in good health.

The CDR3 reads CASGRISTNEKLFF. The CDR3 DNA reads TGTGCCAGCGGCAGAATTTCAACTAATGAAAAACTGTTTTTT. The rearrangement joins TRBV28 to TRBJ1-4; D is uncertain. Germline CDR1 and CDR2: MDHEN and SYDVKM. V lost 8 bases and J lost 0, with 10 bases in between. CDR3 length: 14 amino acids.